The rows below give T cell receptor beta chains drawn from one sample of a study of T cell responses to AZD1222 COVID-19 vaccine. The protocol was immunoSEQ multiplex PCR, while the TCRdb copy is restricted to in-frame clones and leaves out a portion. The data show approximately 150,000 clones, roughly 89% seen once. Sequenced material: peripheral blood, taken on day 0 of AZD1222 vaccination. The receptors here all came from an adult in good health. The CDR3 runs from the conserved cysteine through the conserved F or W. A D gene is named only where the DNA matches it firmly. The size entry is marked missing in some rows and otherwise reads once, few, many or a size class.

clone_size j_call v_call d_call cdr3_aa cdr3_nt
- TRBJ1-6 TRBV6-2/TRBV6-3 - CASSSYGSGDNSPLHF TGTGCCAGCAGTTCATACGGATCGGGGGATAATTCACCCCTCCACTTT
once TRBJ2-5 TRBV12-5 - CASAMVFGETQYF TGTGCTAGTGCCATGGTTTTCGGGGAGACCCAGTACTTC
- TRBJ2-7 TRBV6-5 TRBD1 CASRETGTGPYEQYF TGTGCCAGCAGAGAGACCGGGACAGGGCCCTACGAGCAGTACTTC
once TRBJ1-2 TRBV28 - CASSLPGYGYTF TGTGCCAGCAGTTTACCGGGCTATGGCTACACCTTC
- TRBJ2-3 TRBV15 - CATSSRALDTDTQYF TGTGCCACCAGCAGCCGGGCCCTCGACACAGATACGCAGTATTTT
- TRBJ2-7 TRBV12-3/TRBV12-4 TRBD2 CASSLQGGKYF TGTGCCAGCAGTTTACAGGGAGGGAAGTACTTC
few TRBJ2-1 TRBV9 TRBD2 CASSGLAGGEGNEQFF TGTGCCAGCAGCGGACTAGCGGGAGGAGAGGGCAATGAGCAGTTCTTC
- TRBJ2-7 TRBV13 TRBD1 CASSLGTGSKGQYF TGTGCCAGCAGCTTGGGGACAGGGTCCAAGGGGCAGTACTTC
- TRBJ2-7 TRBV7-2 - CASSLAEGGYEQYF TGTGCCAGCAGCTTAGCAGAAGGGGGTTACGAGCAGTACTTC
- TRBJ1-2 TRBV20-1 TRBD1 CSASTGGWYGYTF TGCAGTGCTAGTACAGGGGGCTGGTATGGCTACACCTTC
- TRBJ2-5 TRBV7-9 - CASSLVASVSETQYF TGTGCCAGCAGCTTAGTCGCTAGCGTTTCAGAGACCCAGTACTTC
- TRBJ1-2 TRBV23-1 TRBD1 CASSRTGEYGYTF TGCGCCAGCAGTCGAACAGGGGAGTATGGCTACACCTTC
- TRBJ1-4 TRBV5-1 - CASSLGGGSLAGNEKLFF TGCGCCAGCAGCCTGGGCGGCGGGTCACTCGCTGGTAATGAAAAACTGTTTTTT
- TRBJ1-1 TRBV27 - CASRGGFSQLTEAFF TGTGCCAGCAGGGGAGGCTTCTCCCAGCTGACTGAAGCTTTCTTT
- TRBJ2-7 TRBV28 TRBD1 CASSTGGNYAEQYF TGTGCCAGCAGTACAGGGGGCAACTACGCCGAGCAGTACTTC
- TRBJ1-5 TRBV6-5 TRBD1 CASKPGQGDNQPQHF TGTGCCAGCAAGCCGGGACAGGGGGATAATCAGCCCCAGCATTTT
few TRBJ1-2 TRBV3-1/TRBV3-2 - CASSQAVNYGYTF TGTGCCAGCAGCCAGGCGGTTAACTATGGCTACACCTTC
once TRBJ2-3 TRBV9 - CASSVAGGAGTDTQYF TGTGCCAGCAGCGTAGCCGGGGGCGCGGGCACAGATACGCAGTATTTT
- TRBJ2-3 TRBV28 - CASSPGDTDTQYF TGTGCCAGCAGTCCGGGAGACACAGATACGCAGTATTTT
- TRBJ2-2 TRBV19 TRBD2 CASSIEGTSGGFNTGELFF TGTGCCAGTAGTATAGAGGGGACTAGCGGGGGTTTCAACACCGGGGAGCTGTTTTTT
- TRBJ2-5 TRBV7-7 TRBD2 CASSWGLADSETQYF TGTGCTAGCAGTTGGGGACTAGCGGACTCGGAGACCCAGTACTTC
- TRBJ2-7 TRBV27 - CASSLSSDYEQYF TGTGCCAGCAGTTTATCGTCCGACTACGAGCAGTACTTC
- TRBJ2-1 TRBV7-2 TRBD1 CASSSIALGQGAQEQFF TGTGCCAGCAGCTCCATAGCCCTTGGACAGGGGGCTCAGGAGCAGTTCTTC
- TRBJ2-6 TRBV7-2 - CASSLGGAGANVLTF TGTGCCAGCAGCCTGGGAGGCGCTGGGGCCAACGTCCTGACTTTC
- TRBJ2-1 TRBV27 - CASGPLSSYNEQFF TGTGCCAGCGGTCCACTGAGCTCCTACAATGAGCAGTTCTTC
once TRBJ1-3 TRBV23-1 - CASSQSSRTGGASGNTIYF TGCGCCAGCAGTCAATCGTCCCGCACCGGAGGGGCCTCTGGAAACACCATATATTTT
- TRBJ1-1 TRBV7-9 - CASSLMTVEAFF TGTGCCAGCAGCTTAATGACAGTTGAAGCTTTCTTT
- TRBJ1-1 TRBV28 - CASSSSLGRNTEAFF TGTGCCAGCAGTTCCTCCCTGGGGCGGAACACTGAAGCTTTCTTT
- TRBJ2-7 TRBV12-5 TRBD1 CASGLGTGRNEQYF TGTGCTAGTGGTTTGGGGACAGGGAGGAACGAGCAGTACTTC
- TRBJ1-2 TRBV28 TRBD1 CASRRQGVDYGYTF TGTGCCAGCAGGAGACAGGGGGTTGACTATGGCTACACCTTC
- TRBJ2-5 TRBV9 - CASSVKPSGETQYF TGTGCCAGCAGCGTAAAGCCCTCCGGAGAGACCCAGTACTTC
- TRBJ2-4 TRBV14 TRBD2 CASSQRPLAGGTKLNIQYF TGTGCCAGCAGCCAACGTCCCCTAGCGGGAGGGACAAAGTTAAACATTCAGTACTTC
- TRBJ1-1 TRBV19 - CASSANQRQRMNTEAFF TGTGCCAGTAGTGCTAACCAGCGACAGAGAATGAACACTGAAGCTTTCTTT
- TRBJ1-3 TRBV9 - CASSVDSGNTIYF TGTGCCAGCAGCGTAGACTCTGGAAACACCATATATTTT